This TCR beta chain is from a study of beta chain features in type 1 diabetes. Isolation of CD4+ naive, central memory, regulatory and stem cell-like memory cells was achieved by sorting via CD45RO/CCR7/CD25/CD127/CD95/CD27. This clone was seen a handful of times. Its target is unknown. Trimming left V 1 base short and J 10 bases short, with 13 bases between. The germline gives CDR1 SEHNR, CDR2 FQNEAQ (reference sequence). The CDR3 sequence is 13 residues long. Reverse transcription of all isolated RNA meant that expressed TCRB transcripts were sequenced. The table came from immunoSEQ multiplex PCR; TCRdb's copy has only in-frame clones and leaves some out. The sample holds around 250,000 clones, approximately 15% seen once. Study conclusions and caveats: Shorter TCRB CDR3s, moderately but significantly so, marked every one of the four CD4+ subsets in Type 1 diabetes patients. Comparison showed that naive, central memory and Treg TCRB repertoires appeared more similar among patients than among healthy donors.

The material sequenced was naive CD4+ T cells from blood. The chain links TRBV7-9 to TRBJ1-1; unclear D gene. The receptor's source is a man between 25 and 39 years old with type 1 diabetes. The CDR3 loop is CASSLGGEARAFF. CDR3 in DNA: TGTGCCAGCAGCTTAGGTGGTGAGGCGAGAGCTTTCTTT.